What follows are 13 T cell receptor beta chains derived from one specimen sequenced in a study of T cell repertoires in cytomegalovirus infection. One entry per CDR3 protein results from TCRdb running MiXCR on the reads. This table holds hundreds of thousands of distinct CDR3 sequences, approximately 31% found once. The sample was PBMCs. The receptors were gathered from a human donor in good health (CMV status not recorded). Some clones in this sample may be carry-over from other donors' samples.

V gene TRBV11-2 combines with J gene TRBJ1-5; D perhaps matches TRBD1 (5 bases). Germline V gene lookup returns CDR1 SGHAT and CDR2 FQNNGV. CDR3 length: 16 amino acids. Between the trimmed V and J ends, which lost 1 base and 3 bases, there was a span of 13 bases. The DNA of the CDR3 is TGTGCCAGCAGCTTAGTAGGAGGACATAACAATCAGCCCCAGCATTTT. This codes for CASSLVGGHNNQPQHF. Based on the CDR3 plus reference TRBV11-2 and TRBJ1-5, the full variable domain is EAGVAQSPRYKIIEKRQSVAFWCNPISGHATLYWYQQILGQGPKLLIQFQNNGVVDDSQLPKDRFSAERLKGVDSTLKIQPAKLEDSAVYLCASSLVGGHNNQPQHFGDGTRLSIL.

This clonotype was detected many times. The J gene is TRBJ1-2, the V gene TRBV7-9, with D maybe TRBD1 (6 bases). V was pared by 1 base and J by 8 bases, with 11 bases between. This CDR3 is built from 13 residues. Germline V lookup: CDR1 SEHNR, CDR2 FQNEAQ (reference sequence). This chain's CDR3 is CASSLDREVGYTF. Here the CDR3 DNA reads TGTGCCAGCAGCTTAGACAGGGAGGTCGGCTACACCTTC.

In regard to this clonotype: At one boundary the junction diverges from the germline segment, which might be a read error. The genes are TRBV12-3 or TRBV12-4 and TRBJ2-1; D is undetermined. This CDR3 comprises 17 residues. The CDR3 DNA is TGTGCCAGCAGTTTAACGACGGCCCATAGCTCCTACAATGCGCAGTTTTTC. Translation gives CASSLTTAHSSYNAQFF.

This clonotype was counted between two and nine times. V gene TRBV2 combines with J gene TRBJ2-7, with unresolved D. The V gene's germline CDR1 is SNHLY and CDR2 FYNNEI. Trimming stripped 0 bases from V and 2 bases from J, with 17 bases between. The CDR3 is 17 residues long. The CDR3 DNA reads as TGTGCCAGCAGTGAAGCGCTTCCCCTCCCAATTGCCTACGAGCAGTACTTC. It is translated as CASSEALPLPIAYEQYF.

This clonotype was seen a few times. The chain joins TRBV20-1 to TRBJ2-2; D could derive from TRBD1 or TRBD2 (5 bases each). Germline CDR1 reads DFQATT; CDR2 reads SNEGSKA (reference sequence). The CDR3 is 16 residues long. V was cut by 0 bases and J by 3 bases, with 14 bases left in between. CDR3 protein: CSAREGTTGDTGELFF. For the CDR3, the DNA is TGCAGTGCTAGAGAGGGGACCACCGGGGACACCGGGGAGCTGTTTTTT.

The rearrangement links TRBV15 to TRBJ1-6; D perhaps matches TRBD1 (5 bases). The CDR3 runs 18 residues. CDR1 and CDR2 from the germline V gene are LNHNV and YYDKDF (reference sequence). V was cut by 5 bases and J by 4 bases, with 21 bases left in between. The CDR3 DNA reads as TGTGCCACCAGCGGGGTAGTCTCTACGGGGCCTTATAATTCACCCCTCCACTTT. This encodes CATSGVVSTGPYNSPLHF.

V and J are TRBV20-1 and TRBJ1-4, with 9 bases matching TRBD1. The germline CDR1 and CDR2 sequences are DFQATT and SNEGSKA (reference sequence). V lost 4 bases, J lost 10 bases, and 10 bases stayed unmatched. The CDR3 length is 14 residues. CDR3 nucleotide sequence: TGCAGTGCTATCCCCGGACAGGGGACGGGAAAACTGTTTTTT. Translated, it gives CSAIPGQGTGKLFF.

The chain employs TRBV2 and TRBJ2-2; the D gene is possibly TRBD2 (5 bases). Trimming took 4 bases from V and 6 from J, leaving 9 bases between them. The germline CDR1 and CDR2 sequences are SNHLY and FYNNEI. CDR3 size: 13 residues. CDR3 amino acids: CASSGASPGELFF. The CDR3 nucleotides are TGTGCCAGCAGTGGAGCTAGCCCCGGGGAGCTGTTTTTT.

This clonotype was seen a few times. The CDR3 sequence is CASSLEQGWETQYF. For the CDR3, the DNA is TGTGCCAGCAGTTTAGAGCAGGGCTGGGAGACCCAGTACTTC. The chain couples TRBV12-3 or TRBV12-4 to TRBJ2-5, with a possible D match to TRBD1 (5 bases). V shed 1 base and J shed 5 bases, with 11 bases lying between them. The CDR3 runs to 14 residues.

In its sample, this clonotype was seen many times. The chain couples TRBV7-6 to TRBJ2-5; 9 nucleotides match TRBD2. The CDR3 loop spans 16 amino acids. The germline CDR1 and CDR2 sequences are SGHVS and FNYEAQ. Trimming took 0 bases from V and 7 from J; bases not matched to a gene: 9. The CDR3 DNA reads TGTGCCAGCAGCTTAGCGGATAGCGGGGGAATTGGGACCCAGTACTTC. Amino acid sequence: CASSLADSGGIGTQYF.

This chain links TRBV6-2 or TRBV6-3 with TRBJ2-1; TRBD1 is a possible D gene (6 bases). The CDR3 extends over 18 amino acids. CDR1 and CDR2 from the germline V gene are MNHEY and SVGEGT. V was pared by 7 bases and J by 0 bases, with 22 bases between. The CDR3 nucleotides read TGTGCCAGCATACGAAGCCCCCCAGGGGAAAGCTCCTACAATGAGCAGTTCTTC. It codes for CASIRSPPGESSYNEQFF.

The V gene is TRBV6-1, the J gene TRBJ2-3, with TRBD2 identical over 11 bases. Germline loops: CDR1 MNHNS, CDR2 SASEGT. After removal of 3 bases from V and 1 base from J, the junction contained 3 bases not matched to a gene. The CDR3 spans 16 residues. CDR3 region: CASSDLAGGGTDTQYF. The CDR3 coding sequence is TGTGCCAGCAGTGACCTAGCGGGGGGCGGCACAGATACGCAGTATTTT.

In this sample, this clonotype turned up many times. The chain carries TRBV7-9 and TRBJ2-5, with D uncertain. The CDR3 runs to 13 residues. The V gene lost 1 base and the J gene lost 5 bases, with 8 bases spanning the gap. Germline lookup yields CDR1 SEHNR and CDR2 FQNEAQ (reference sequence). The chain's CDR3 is CASSLGSLETQYF. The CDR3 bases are TGTGCCAGCAGCTTAGGTAGTTTGGAGACCCAGTACTTC.